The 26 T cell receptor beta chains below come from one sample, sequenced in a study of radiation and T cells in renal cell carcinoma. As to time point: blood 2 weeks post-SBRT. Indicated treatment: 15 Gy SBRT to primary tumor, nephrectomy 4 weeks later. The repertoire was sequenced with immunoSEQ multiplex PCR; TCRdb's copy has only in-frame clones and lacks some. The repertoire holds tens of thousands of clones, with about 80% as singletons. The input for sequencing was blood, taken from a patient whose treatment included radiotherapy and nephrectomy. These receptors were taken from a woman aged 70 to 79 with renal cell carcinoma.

The CDR3 here is CATQRDPYATNEKLFF. The CDR3, as DNA: TGTGCCACTCAAAGGGACCCATATGCAACTAATGAAAAACTGTTTTTT. The chain is built from TRBV19 and TRBJ1-4; weak D call: TRBD1 (5 bases). There are 16 residues in the CDR3. Germline CDR1 reads LNHDA; CDR2 reads SQIVND (reference sequence). The ends were cut back, 10 bases at V and 0 bases at J, with 18 bases in the middle. The full variable domain, rest sourced from reference TRBV19 and TRBJ1-4, is DGGITQSPKYLFRKEGQNVTLSCEQNLNHDAMYWYRQDPGQGLRLIYYSQIVNDFQKGDIAEGYSVSREKKESFPLTVTSAQKNPTAFYLCATQRDPYATNEKLFFGSGTQLSVL.

The CDR3, as DNA: TGCAGCGCGGGACAGGGGTTAGGGGAAAAACTGTTTTTT. This encodes CSAGQGLGEKLFF. The J gene is TRBJ1-4, the V gene TRBV29-1, with 10 bases matching TRBD1. The CDR3 runs to 13 residues. The germline gives CDR1 SQVTM, CDR2 ANQGSEA. V shed 7 bases and J 8 bases; nucleotides not matched to a gene: 7.

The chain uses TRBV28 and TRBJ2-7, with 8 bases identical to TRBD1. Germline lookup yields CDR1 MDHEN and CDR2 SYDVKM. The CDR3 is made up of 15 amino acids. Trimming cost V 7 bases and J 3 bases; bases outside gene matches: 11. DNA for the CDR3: TGTGCCAGCAATACCCAGGGGGCTGGCGGCTACGAGCAGTACTTC. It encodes CASNTQGAGGYEQYF.

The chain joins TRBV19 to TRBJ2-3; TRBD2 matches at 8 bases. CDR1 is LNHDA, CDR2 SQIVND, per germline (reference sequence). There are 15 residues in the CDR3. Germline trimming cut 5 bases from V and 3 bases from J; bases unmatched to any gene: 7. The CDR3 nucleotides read TGTGCCAGTAGTGACCCGGGAGGGTCTACAGATACGCAGTATTTT. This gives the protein CASSDPGGSTDTQYF.

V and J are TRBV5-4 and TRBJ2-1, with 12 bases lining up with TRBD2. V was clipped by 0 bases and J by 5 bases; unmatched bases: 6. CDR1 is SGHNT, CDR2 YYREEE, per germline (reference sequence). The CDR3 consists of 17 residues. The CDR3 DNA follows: TGTGCCAGCAGCTTGGGGTCTAGCGGGAGGGAGAACAATGAGCAGTTCTTC. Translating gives CASSLGSSGRENNEQFF.

CDR3 region: CASSLDRVQTEAFF. CDR3 sequence (DNA): TGTGCCAGCAGCTTGGACAGGGTTCAGACTGAAGCTTTCTTT. V is TRBV6-5 and J is TRBJ1-1; TRBD1 matches 8 bases. Germline V gene data show CDR1 as MNHEY and CDR2 as SVGAGI. V trimming: 6 bases; J trimming: 5 bases; junction bases outside the gene matches: 8. The CDR3 runs 14 residues.

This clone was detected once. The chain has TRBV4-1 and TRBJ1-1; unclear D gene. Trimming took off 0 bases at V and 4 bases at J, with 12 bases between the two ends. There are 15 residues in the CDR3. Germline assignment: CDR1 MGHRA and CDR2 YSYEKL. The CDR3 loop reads CASSQDRVRLTEAFF. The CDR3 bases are TGCGCCAGCAGCCAAGATAGGGTCCGGCTCACTGAAGCTTTCTTT.

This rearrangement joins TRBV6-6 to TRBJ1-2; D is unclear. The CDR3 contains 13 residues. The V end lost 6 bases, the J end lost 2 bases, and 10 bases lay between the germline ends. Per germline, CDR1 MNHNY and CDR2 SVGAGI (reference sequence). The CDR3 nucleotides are TGTGCCAGCAGCTTTGAAGAAAACTATGGCTACACCTTC. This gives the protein CASSFEENYGYTF.

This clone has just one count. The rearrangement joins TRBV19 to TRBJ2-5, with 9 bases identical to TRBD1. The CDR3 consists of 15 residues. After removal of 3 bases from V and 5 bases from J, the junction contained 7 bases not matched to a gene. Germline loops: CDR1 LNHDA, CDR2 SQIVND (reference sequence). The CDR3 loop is CASSITGGEFETQYF. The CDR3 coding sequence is TGTGCCAGTAGTATTACAGGGGGCGAGTTCGAGACCCAGTACTTC.

CDR3 in DNA: TGTGCCAGCAGTGAAGCCTACAGTGCCACTGAAGCTTTCTTT. It yields the protein CASSEAYSATEAFF. The V gene is TRBV2, the J gene TRBJ1-1; no reliable D call. This CDR3 is 14 amino acids long. Germline CDR1 reads SNHLY; CDR2 reads FYNNEI. Trimming took off 0 bases at V and 4 bases at J, with 9 bases between the two ends.

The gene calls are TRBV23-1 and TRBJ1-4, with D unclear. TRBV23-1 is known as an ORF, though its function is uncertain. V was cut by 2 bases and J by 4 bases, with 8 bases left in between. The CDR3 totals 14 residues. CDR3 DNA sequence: TGCGCCAGCAGTCAACGGGGATTTAATGAAAAACTGTTTTTT. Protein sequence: CASSQRGFNEKLFF.

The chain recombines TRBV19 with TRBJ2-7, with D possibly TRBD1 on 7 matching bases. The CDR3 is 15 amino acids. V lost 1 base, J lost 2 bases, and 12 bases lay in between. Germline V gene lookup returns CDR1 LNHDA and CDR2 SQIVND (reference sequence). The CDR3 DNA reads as TGTGCCAGTAGTATAGGCGGGACAGTAGCCTACGAGCAGTACTTC. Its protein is CASSIGGTVAYEQYF.

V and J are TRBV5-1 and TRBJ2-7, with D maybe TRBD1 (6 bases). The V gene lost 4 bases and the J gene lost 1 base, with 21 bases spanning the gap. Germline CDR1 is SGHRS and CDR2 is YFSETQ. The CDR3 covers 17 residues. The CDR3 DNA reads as TGCGCCAGCAGCCCCGGACGGAAAACAGGGAAGTCCTACGAGCAGTACTTC. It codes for CASSPGRKTGKSYEQYF.

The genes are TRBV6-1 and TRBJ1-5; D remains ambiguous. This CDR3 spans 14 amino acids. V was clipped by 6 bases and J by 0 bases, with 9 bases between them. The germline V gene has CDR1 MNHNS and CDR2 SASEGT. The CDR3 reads CASSESSSNQPQHF. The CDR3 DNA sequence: TGTGCCAGCAGCGAGAGCTCTAGCAATCAGCCCCAGCATTTT.

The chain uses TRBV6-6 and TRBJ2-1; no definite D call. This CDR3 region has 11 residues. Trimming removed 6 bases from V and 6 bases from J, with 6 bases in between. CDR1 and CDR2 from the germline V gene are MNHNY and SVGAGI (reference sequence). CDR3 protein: CASRLTNEQFF. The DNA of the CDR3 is TGTGCCAGCAGGCTCACCAATGAGCAGTTCTTC.

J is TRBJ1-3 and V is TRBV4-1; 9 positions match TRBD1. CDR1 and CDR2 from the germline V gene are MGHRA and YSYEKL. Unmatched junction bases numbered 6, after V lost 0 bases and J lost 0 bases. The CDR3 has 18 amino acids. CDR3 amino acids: CASSQDGGTGFSGNTIYF. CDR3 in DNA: TGCGCCAGCAGCCAAGATGGGGGGACAGGGTTCTCTGGAAACACCATATATTTT.

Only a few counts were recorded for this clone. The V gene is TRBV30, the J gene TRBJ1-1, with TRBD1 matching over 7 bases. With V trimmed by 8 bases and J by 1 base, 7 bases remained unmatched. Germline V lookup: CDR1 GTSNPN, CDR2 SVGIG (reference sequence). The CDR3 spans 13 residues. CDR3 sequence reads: CAVSGTANTEAFF. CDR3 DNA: TGTGCCGTATCCGGGACAGCGAACACTGAAGCTTTCTTT.

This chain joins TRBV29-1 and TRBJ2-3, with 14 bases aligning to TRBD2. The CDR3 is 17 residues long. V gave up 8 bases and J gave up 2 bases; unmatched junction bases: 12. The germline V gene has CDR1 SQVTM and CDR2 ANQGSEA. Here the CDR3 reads CSSYAGTSGGYTDTQYF. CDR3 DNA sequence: TGCAGCTCCTACGCCGGGACTAGCGGGGGTTACACAGATACGCAGTATTTT.

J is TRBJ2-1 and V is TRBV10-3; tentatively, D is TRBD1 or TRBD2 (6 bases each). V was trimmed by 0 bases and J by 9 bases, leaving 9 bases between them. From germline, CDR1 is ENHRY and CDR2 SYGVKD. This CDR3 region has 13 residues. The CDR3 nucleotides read TGTGCCATCAGTGAGTCGGAGGGGGTTGAGCAGTTCTTC. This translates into CAISESEGVEQFF.

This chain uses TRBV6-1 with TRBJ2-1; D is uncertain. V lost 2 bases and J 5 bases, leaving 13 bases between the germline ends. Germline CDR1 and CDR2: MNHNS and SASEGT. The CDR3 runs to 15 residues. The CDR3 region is CASSERWQIDNEQFF. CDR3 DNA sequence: TGTGCCAGCAGTGAACGCTGGCAGATAGACAATGAGCAGTTCTTC.

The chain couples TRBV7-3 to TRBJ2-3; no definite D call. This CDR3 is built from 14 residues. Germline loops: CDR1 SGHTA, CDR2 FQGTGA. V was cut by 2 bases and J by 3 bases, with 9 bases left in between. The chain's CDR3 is CASSLSPLTDTQYF. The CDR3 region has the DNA TGTGCCAGCAGCTTATCCCCTCTGACAGATACGCAGTATTTT. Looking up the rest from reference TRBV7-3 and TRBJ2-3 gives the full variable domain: GAGVSQTPSNKVTEKGKYVELRCDPISGHTALYWYRQSLGQGPEFLIYFQGTGAADDSGLPNDRFFAVRPEGSVSTLKIQRTERGDSAVYLCASSLSPLTDTQYFGPGTRLTVL.

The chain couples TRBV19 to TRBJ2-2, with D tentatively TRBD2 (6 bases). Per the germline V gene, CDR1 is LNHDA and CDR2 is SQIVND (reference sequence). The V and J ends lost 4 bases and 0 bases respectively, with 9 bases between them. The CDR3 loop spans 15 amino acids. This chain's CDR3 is CASSKGGTNTGELFF. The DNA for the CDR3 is TGTGCCAGTAGTAAAGGAGGGACGAACACCGGGGAGCTGTTTTTT.

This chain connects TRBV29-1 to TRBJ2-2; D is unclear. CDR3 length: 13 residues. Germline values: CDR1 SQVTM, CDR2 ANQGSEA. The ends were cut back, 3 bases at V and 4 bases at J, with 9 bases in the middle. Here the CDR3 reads CSVEWLTTGELFF. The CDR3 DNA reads TGCAGCGTTGAGTGGCTGACCACCGGGGAGCTGTTTTTT.

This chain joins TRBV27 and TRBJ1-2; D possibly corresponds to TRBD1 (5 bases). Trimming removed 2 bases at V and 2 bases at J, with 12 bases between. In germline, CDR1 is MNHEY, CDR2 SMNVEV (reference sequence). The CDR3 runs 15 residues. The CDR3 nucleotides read TGTGCCAGCAGTTTAGTCGGGGGTCCCAACTATGGCTACACCTTC. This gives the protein CASSLVGGPNYGYTF.

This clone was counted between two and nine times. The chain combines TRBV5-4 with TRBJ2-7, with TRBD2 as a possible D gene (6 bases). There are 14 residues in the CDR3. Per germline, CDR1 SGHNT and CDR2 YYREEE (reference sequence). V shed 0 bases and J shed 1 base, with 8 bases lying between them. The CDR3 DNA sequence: TGTGCCAGCAGCTTGGATAGCGGATCCTACGAGCAGTACTTC. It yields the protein CASSLDSGSYEQYF.

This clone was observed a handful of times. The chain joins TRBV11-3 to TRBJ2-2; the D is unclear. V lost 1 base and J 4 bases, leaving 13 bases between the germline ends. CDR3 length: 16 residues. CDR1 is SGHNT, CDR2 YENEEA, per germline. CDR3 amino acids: CASSLGSITTTGELFF. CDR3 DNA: TGTGCCAGCAGCTTAGGGAGTATCACGACCACCGGGGAGCTGTTTTTT.